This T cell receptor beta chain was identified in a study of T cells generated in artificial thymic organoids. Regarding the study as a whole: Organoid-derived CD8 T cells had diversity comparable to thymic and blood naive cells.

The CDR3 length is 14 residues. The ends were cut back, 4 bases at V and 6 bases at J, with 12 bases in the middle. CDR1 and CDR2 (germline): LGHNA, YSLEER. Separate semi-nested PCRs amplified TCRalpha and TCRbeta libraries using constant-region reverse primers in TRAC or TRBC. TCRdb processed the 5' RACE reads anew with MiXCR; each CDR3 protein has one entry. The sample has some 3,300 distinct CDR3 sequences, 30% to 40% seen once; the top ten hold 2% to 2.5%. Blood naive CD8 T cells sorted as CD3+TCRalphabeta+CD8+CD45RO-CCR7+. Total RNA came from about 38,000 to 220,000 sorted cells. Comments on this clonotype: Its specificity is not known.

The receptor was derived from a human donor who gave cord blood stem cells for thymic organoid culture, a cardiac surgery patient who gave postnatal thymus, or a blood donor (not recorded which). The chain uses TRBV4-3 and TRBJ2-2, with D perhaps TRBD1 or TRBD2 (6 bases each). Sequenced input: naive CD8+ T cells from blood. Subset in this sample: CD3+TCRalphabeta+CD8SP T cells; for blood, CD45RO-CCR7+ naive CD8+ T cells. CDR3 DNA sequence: TGCGCCAGCAGCCGGGGGGCGGCCTCCGGGGAGCTGTTTTTT. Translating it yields CASSRGAASGELFF.